The source of this TCR beta chain is a study of T cells in lung cancer brain metastases (dated by TCRdb to the late 2010s). Turning to the overall study: Of the roughly 20 patients, about 17 had a history of tobacco use, with a median of 40 pack-years. Of the roughly 21 patients, eighteen received no interval therapy between resection of the primary and resection of the metastasis. A median interval of roughly 50 weeks was observed between acquisition of the primary and brain metastasis specimens. TCR beta CDR3 repertoires were compared between fully resected primary non-small cell lung cancers and paired brain metastases. The cohort comprised some 20 patients contributing 40 specimens, one primary lung lesion and one brain metastasis each. A median age at first diagnosis of about 50 years was recorded for the patients, of whom 9 were male and around 12 were female. The average DNA integrity number was approximately 3.8 in both primary and metastatic specimens, and the two sites did not differ significantly. On the study overall, not on this receptor specifically: Most clones were specific to a single lesion, and paired lesions overlapped only to a limited degree (mean Morisita index around 0.2). The study could not control for the effects of preoperative corticosteroids on T cell infiltration in brain metastases. A significantly larger repertoire fraction was made up by the ten most abundant clones in brain metastases than in primaries, which was suggestive of clonal expansion. Brain metastases contained significantly fewer unique productive clones than the paired primaries (median about 1,600 versus 5,000). DNA fragmentation in FFPE samples may have prevented retrieval of the complete infiltrating T cell repertoire.

Between about 2 and 5.5 ug genomic DNA was input per sample, with paired samples receiving equal DNA input. TCR beta libraries were constructed in two PCR steps with the immunoSEQ hsTCRbeta Kit, which uses multiplexed V and J gene primers. Pooled libraries with positive and negative controls were sequenced on an Illumina MiSeq using a 100-cycle paired-end protocol. As for the authors' bioinformatics: The immunoSEQ vendor processed the raw data into normalized, annotated TCR beta repertoire reports. Richness was counted as unique clones by nucleotide sequence, and total richness was extrapolated with the iChao1 and Efron-Thisted estimators. To characterize and compare the paired lesions, the analysis used Pielou's evenness, Simpson's index, the proportional abundance of the top-ten clones, and the Morisita overlap index. The table comes from immuneACCESS by way of TCRdb, which keeps in-frame sequences with V and J called. Part of the clones is missing from these tables; in studies checked, under half for an unresolved V gene and the rest for unknown reasons. That table is the source of V, J and clone size, and D and trimming were worked out from the DNA. The sample table shows about 1,200 clones, and about 86% are seen once. The ten largest clones add up to around 10% of the sample.

With respect to this clone: What this receptor recognizes is not known. Per-nucleotide qualities are absent, and no much larger clonotype sits a single base away.

CDR1 MNHNY and CDR2 SVGAGI were looked up in the germline V gene (reference sequence). The CDR3 runs 15 amino acids, cysteine and phenylalanine included. Only the CDR3 portion is preserved as DNA: 45 bases, with reading frame beginning at the first base. Trimmed from V: 0 bases; trimmed from J: 3 bases; junction bases lacking a gene match: 1. Patients had resection for either synchronous oligometastatic disease or delayed recurrence of a solitary brain metastasis. To avoid including cancers other than NSCLC, any patient with a history of multiple malignancies was excluded. Tumor areas were macrodissected from a few deparaffinized 10 um unstained sections guided by marked H&E slides. All specimens were fixed in formalin and embedded in paraffin (FFPE). Genomic DNA was extracted using the AllPrep DNA/RNA FFPE Kit.

The chain is assembled from TRBV6-6 and TRBJ2-7; 11 bases in the junction line up with TRBD2. Sequenced: tumor tissue from a brain metastasis. What this sample's cell subset or site label stands for: paired resected brain metastasis. The sequence was obtained from a woman aged 55-69 years with non-small cell lung cancer that had spread to the brain. The CDR3 protein: CASSYSGTSGYEQYF. At the DNA level, the sequence is TGTGCCAGCAGTTACTCTGGGACTAGCGGCTACGAGCAGTACTTC.